The 13 T cell receptor beta chains in this list originate from one sample, sequenced in a study of Ad26.COV2.S vaccination and SARS-CoV-2 variants. Produced via immunoSEQ multiplex PCR; TCRdb's table is partial and in-frame only. The sample holds more than 300,000 clones, about 86% seen once. Treatment specified: some 20 received Ad26.COV2.S at low or high dose, single or two shots; roughly five received placebo; per-sample allocation not given. Collection of the samples took place on day 63 after the first injection of vaccine or placebo. The sample here was peripheral blood, taken in a trial of Ad26.COV2.S vaccine versus placebo. These receptors originate from a person aged 18-60 years who received the Ad26.COV2.S COVID-19 vaccine or a placebo.

V and J are TRBV11-2 and TRBJ2-7; no clear D gene. The CDR3 consists of 12 residues. V was shortened by 5 bases and J by 7 bases, with 12 bases between the two germline ends. From germline, CDR1 is SGHAT and CDR2 FQNNGV. The CDR3 coding sequence is TGTGCCAGCAGCGCAACCAGGACGGAGCAGTACTTC. Translating it yields CASSATRTEQYF. Together with reference TRBV11-2 and TRBJ2-7, the CDR3 gives the full variable domain: EAGVAQSPRYKIIEKRQSVAFWCNPISGHATLYWYQQILGQGPKLLIQFQNNGVVDDSQLPKDRFSAERLKGVDSTLKIQPAKLEDSAVYLCASSATRTEQYFGPGTRLTVT.

This chain connects TRBV5-4 to TRBJ1-2, with a possible D match to TRBD1 (5 bases). The CDR3 length is 14 residues. The V end lost 3 bases, the J end lost 4 bases, and 13 bases lay between the germline ends. CDR1 SGHNT and CDR2 YYREEE come from the germline V gene (reference sequence). The CDR3 here is CASSSGTTVYGYTF. CDR3 nucleotide sequence: TGTGCCAGCAGCTCTGGAACGACAGTCTATGGCTACACCTTC.

This chain uses TRBV6-5 with TRBJ1-4, with D perhaps TRBD1 (6 bases). V was shortened by 6 bases and J by 8 bases, with 16 bases between the two germline ends. CDR1 is MNHEY, CDR2 SVGAGI, per germline. There are 14 residues in the CDR3. The CDR3 here is CASRRRGSGEKLFF. The CDR3 DNA is TGTGCCAGCAGGCGCAGGGGAAGCGGCGAAAAACTGTTTTTT.

This clone has a single count. J is TRBJ2-7 and V is TRBV9; TRBD2 aligns across 8 bases. Per germline, CDR1 SGDLS and CDR2 YYNGEE. V lost 4 bases and J lost 7; bases outside the gene matches: 13. The CDR3 length is 15 residues. DNA of the CDR3: TGTGCCAGCAGCTCTCCGGGACTAGAAGCGGGGGAGCAGTACTTC. It encodes CASSSPGLEAGEQYF.

The chain couples TRBV4-3 to TRBJ2-3; D possibly matches TRBD1 or TRBD2 (5 bases each). Trimming cost V 0 bases and J 3 bases, with 13 bases left between them. This CDR3 region has 16 residues. The germline V gene has CDR1 LGHNA and CDR2 YSLEER. CDR3 DNA: TGCGCCAGCAGCCAAGAGGTGTGGGGCGGGACAGATACGCAGTATTTT. It specifies CASSQEVWGGTDTQYF.

This chain connects TRBV4-1 to TRBJ2-7, with 9 bases lining up with TRBD2. J lost 2 bases, V lost 4 bases, and 9 bases had no gene match. CDR3 length: 16 amino acids. Germline CDR1 reads MGHRA; CDR2 reads YSYEKL. CDR3 sequence (DNA): TGCGCCAGCAGCCCGCTTGTAGCGGGGGCAACCTACGAGCAGTACTTC. Translated, it gives CASSPLVAGATYEQYF.

The CDR3 nucleotides are TGCGCCAGCAGCTTGACGGACACCGGGGAGCTGTTTTTT. It specifies CASSLTDTGELFF. The chain combines TRBV5-1 with TRBJ2-2, with D uncertain. The CDR3 extends over 13 amino acids. Per the germline V gene, CDR1 is SGHRS and CDR2 is YFSETQ. The V end lost 1 base, the J end lost 3 bases, and 4 bases lay between the germline ends.

V usage is TRBV27 and J usage is TRBJ2-7; 7 bases agree with TRBD1. Germline V gene lookup returns CDR1 MNHEY and CDR2 SMNVEV (reference sequence). V was pared by 3 bases and J by 2 bases, with 7 bases of the junction left unmatched. The CDR3 runs to 15 residues. The CDR3 DNA sequence: TGTGCCAGCAGTTTCAGCCGGGGACAGCCCTACGAGCAGTACTTC. Its protein product is CASSFSRGQPYEQYF.

The J gene is TRBJ1-1, the V gene TRBV30, with D maybe TRBD1 (6 bases). Deletions cut 1 base from V and 7 bases from J, with 13 bases between. Germline V gene lookup returns CDR1 GTSNPN and CDR2 SVGIG (reference sequence). There are 13 residues in the CDR3. CDR3 region: CAWSGTPGDEAFF. In DNA, the CDR3 is TGTGCCTGGAGTGGGACTCCAGGGGATGAAGCTTTCTTT. The full variable domain, with the rest looked up from reference TRBV30 and TRBJ1-1, is SQTIHQWPATLVQPVGSPLSLECTVEGTSNPNLYWYRQAAGRGLQLLFYSVGIGQISSEVPQNLSASRPQDRQFILSSKKLLLSDSGFYLCAWSGTPGDEAFFGQGTRLTVV.

The J gene is TRBJ1-3, the V gene TRBV4-1; TRBD1 is a possible D gene (6 bases). The germline gives CDR1 MGHRA, CDR2 YSYEKL. The CDR3 totals 16 residues. V was clipped by 3 bases and J by 4 bases, with 16 bases between them. The CDR3 sequence: CASSQASGGQGNTIYF. Written as DNA, the CDR3 is TGCGCCAGCAGCCAGGCCTCTGGGGGGCAAGGAAACACCATATATTTT.

V and J are TRBV7-9 and TRBJ2-3; TRBD2 is a possible D gene (6 bases). Between the trimmed V and J ends, which lost 0 bases and 5 bases, there was a span of 9 bases. CDR1 is SEHNR, CDR2 FQNEAQ, per germline (reference sequence). The CDR3 covers 14 residues. The CDR3 region has the DNA TGTGCCAGCAGCTTAGCGTGGAGGGGAGATACGCAGTATTTT. Encoded protein: CASSLAWRGDTQYF.

The V and J genes are TRBV6-5 and TRBJ1-2; the D is unclear. Trimming took off 6 bases at V and 3 bases at J, with 2 bases between the two ends. The germline V gene encodes CDR1 MNHEY and CDR2 SVGAGI. The CDR3 extends over 10 amino acids. The CDR3 spells CASSDYGYTF. In DNA form, the CDR3 reads TGTGCCAGCAGCGACTATGGCTACACCTTC.

The rearrangement links TRBV7-2 to TRBJ2-1; the match to TRBD2 covers 8 bases. CDR3 length: 15 residues. Germline V CDR1 and CDR2: SGHTA, FQGNSA. J lost 1 base, V lost 1 base, and 0 bases had no gene match. The CDR3 sequence is CASSLERGSYNEQFF. CDR3 DNA sequence: TGTGCCAGCAGCTTAGAGCGGGGGTCCTACAATGAGCAGTTCTTC.